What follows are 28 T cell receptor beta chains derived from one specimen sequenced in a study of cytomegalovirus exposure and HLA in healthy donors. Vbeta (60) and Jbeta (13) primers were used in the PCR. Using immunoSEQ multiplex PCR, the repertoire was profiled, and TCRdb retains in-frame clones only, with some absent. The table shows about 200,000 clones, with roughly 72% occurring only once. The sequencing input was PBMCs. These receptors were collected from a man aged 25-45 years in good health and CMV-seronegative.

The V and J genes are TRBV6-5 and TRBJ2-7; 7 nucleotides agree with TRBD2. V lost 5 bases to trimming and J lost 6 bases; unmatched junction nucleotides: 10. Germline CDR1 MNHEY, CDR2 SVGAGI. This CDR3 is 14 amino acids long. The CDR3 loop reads CASSPGVAGGEQYF. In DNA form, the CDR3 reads TGTGCCAGCAGTCCCGGGGTAGCGGGTGGCGAGCAGTACTTC.

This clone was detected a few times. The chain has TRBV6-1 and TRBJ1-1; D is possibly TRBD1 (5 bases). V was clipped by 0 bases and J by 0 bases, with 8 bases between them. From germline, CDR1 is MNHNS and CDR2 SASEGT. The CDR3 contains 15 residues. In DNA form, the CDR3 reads TGTGCCAGCAGTGAAGCACGGGGGGTGAACACTGAAGCTTTCTTT. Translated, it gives CASSEARGVNTEAFF.

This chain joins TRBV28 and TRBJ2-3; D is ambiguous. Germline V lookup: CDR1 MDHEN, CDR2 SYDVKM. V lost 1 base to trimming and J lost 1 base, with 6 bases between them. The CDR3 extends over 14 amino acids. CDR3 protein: CASSLSPRTDTQYF. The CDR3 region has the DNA TGTGCCAGCAGTTTATCTCCTCGCACAGATACGCAGTATTTT.

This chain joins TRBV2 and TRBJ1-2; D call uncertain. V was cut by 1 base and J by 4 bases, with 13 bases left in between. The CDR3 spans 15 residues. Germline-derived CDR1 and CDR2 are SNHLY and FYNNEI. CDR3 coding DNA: TGTGCCAGCAGTGAAGGGCGGGCAGGTCCCTATGGCTACACCTTC. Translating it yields CASSEGRAGPYGYTF.

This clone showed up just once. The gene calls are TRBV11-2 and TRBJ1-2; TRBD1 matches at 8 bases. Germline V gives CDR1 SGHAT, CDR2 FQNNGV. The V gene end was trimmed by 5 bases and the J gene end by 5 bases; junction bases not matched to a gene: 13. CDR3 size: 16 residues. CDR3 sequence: CASSPSGTTGVYGYTF. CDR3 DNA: TGTGCCAGCAGCCCCTCGGGAACGACAGGGGTTTATGGCTACACCTTC.

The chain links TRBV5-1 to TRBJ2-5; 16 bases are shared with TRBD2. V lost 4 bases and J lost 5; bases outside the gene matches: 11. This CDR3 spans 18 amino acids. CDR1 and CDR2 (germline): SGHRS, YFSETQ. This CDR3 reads CASSGTSGRAIEFETQYF. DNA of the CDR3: TGCGCCAGCAGCGGGACTAGCGGGAGGGCCATTGAATTTGAGACCCAGTACTTC.

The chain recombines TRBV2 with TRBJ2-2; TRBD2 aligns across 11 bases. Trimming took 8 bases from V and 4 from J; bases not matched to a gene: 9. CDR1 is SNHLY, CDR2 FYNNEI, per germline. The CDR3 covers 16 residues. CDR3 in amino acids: CASSLAGGLGTGELFF. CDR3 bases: TGTGCCAGCTCCTTAGCGGGAGGGCTTGGCACCGGGGAGCTGTTTTTT. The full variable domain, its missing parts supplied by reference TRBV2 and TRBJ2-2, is EPEVTQTPSHQVTQMGQEVILRCVPISNHLYFYWYRQILGQKVEFLVSFYNNEISEKSEIFDDQFSVERPDGSNFTLKIRSTKLEDSAMYFCASSLAGGLGTGELFFGEGSRLTVL.

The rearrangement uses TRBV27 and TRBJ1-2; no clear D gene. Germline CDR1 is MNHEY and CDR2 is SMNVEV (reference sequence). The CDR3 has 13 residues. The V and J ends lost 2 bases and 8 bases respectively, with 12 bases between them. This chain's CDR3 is CASSLNWAGGYTF. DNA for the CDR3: TGTGCCAGCAGTTTAAACTGGGCCGGCGGCTACACCTTC.

The CDR3 coding sequence is TGTGCCAGCAGTACGAGGTGGGGGGGAGCGGGCAATGAGCAGTTCTTC. Its protein product is CASSTRWGGAGNEQFF. The chain links TRBV27 to TRBJ2-1, with TRBD2 identical over 7 bases. The germline CDR1 and CDR2 sequences are MNHEY and SMNVEV (reference sequence). The CDR3 loop spans 16 amino acids. V shed 5 bases, J shed 6 bases, and the junction held 13 bases outside the gene matches.

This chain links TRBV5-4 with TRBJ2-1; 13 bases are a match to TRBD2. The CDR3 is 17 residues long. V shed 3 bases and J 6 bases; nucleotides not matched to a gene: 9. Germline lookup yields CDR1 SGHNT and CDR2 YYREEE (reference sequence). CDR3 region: CASSSGLAGVGLNEQFF. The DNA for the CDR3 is TGTGCCAGCAGCTCCGGACTAGCGGGAGTAGGGCTCAATGAGCAGTTCTTC. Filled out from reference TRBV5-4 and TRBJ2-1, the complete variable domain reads ETGVTQSPTHLIKTRGQQVTLRCSSQSGHNTVSWYQQALGQGPQFIFQYYREEENGRGNFPPRFSGLQFPNYSSELNVNALELDDSALYLCASSSGLAGVGLNEQFFGPGTRLTVL.

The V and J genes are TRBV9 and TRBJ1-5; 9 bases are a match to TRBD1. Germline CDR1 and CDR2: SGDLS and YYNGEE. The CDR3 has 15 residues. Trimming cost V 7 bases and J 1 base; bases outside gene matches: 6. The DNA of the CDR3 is TGTGCCAGCCAGAAACAGGGGGCGAGCAATCAGCCCCAGCATTTT. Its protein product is CASQKQGASNQPQHF.

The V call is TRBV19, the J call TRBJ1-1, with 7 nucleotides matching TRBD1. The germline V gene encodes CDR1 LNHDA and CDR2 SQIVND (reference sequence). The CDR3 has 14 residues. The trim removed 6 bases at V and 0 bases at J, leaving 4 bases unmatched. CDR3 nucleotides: TGTGCCAGTAGAACAGGGGCACTGAACACTGAAGCTTTCTTT. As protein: CASRTGALNTEAFF.

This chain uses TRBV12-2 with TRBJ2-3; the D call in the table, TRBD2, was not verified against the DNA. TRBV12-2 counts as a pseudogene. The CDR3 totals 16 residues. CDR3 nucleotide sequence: TGTGCAAGTCGCTTAAAATCGCCAGCGGGTCCAGATACGCAGTATTTT. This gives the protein CASRLKSPAGPDTQYF.

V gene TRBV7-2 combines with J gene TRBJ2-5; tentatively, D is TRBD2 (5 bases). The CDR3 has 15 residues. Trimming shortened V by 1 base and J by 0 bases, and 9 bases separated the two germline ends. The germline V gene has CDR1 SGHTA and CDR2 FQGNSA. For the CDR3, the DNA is TGTGCCAGCAGCTTAGGGTTAGCGCACCAAGAGACCCAGTACTTC. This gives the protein CASSLGLAHQETQYF.

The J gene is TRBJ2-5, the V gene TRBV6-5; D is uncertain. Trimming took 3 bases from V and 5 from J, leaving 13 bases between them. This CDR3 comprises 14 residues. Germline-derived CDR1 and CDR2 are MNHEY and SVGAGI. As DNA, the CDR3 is TGTGCCAGCAGTTATGGCTCCCTGTGGGAGACCCAGTACTTC. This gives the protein CASSYGSLWETQYF.

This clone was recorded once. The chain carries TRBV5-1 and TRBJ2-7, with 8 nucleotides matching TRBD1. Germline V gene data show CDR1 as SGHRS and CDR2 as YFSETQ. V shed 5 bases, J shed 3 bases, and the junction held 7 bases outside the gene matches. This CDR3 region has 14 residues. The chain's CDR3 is CASRPGQDHYEQYF. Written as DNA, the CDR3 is TGCGCCAGCAGGCCGGGACAGGACCACTACGAGCAGTACTTC.

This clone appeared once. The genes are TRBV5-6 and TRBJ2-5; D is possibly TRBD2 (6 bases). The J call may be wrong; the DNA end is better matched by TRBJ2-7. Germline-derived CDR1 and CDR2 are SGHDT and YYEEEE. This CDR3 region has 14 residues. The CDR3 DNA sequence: TGTGCCAGCAGCCTCGCGGCCCGGGAGAACGAGCAGTACTTC. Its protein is CASSLAARENEQYF.

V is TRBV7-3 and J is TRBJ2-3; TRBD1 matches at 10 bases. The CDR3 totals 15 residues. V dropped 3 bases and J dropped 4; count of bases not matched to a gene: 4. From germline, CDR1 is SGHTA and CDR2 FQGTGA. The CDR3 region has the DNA TGTGCCAGCAGCTTGGACAGGGGGATCTCAGATACGCAGTATTTT. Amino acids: CASSLDRGISDTQYF.

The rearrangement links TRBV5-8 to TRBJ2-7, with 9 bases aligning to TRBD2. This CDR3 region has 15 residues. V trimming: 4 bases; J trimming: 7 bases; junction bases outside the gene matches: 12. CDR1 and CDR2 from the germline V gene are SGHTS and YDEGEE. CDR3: CASSLSGRHRGEQYF. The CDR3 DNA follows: TGTGCCAGCAGCCTTAGCGGGAGACATCGGGGGGAGCAGTACTTC.

The chain's CDR3 is CASSQLGEQYF. In DNA form, the CDR3 reads TGCGCCAGCAGCCAACTAGGCGAGCAGTACTTC. The chain carries TRBV4-1 and TRBJ2-7; D call uncertain. The germline V and J ends were trimmed by 2 bases and 6 bases, with 5 bases remaining between them. This CDR3 contains 11 residues. In germline, CDR1 is MGHRA, CDR2 YSYEKL.

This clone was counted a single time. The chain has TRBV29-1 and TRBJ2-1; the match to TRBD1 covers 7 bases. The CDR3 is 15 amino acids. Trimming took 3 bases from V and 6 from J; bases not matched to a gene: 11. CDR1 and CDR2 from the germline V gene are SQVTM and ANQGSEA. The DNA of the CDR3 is TGCAGCGTTGAGGTACCGGGACAGTCTTTCAATGAGCAGTTCTTC. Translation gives CSVEVPGQSFNEQFF.

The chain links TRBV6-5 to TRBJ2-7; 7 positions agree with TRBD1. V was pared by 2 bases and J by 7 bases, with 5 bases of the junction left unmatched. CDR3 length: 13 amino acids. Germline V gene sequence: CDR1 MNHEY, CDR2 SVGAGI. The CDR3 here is CASSYTGDGEQYF. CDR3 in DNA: TGTGCCAGCAGTTACACAGGGGATGGGGAGCAGTACTTC.

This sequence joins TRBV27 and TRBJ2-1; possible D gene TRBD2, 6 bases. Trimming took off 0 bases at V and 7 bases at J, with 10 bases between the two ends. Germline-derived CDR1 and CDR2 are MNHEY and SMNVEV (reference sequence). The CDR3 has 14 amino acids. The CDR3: CASSLSWRGNEQFF. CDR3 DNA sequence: TGTGCCAGCAGTTTATCGTGGAGGGGTAATGAGCAGTTCTTC.

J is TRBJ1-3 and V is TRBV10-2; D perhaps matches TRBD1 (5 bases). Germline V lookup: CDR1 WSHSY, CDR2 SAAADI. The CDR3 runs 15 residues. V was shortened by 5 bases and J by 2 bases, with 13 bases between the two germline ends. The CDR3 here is CASSLGGSTGNTIYF. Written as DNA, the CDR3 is TGCGCCAGCAGTCTGGGGGGGAGTACTGGAAACACCATATATTTT.

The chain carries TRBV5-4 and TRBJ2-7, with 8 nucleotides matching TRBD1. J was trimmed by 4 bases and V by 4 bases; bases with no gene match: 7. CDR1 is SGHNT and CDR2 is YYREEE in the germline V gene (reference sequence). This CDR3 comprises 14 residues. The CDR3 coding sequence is TGTGCCAGCAGCCTCTACAGGGGGGAGTACGAGCAGTACTTC. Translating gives CASSLYRGEYEQYF.

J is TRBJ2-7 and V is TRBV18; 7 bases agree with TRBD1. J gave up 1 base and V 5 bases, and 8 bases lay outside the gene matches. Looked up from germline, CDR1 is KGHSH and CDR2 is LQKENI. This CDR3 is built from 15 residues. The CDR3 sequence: CASSGFRDRSYEQYF. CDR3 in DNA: TGTGCCAGCTCAGGATTCCGGGACAGATCCTACGAGCAGTACTTC.

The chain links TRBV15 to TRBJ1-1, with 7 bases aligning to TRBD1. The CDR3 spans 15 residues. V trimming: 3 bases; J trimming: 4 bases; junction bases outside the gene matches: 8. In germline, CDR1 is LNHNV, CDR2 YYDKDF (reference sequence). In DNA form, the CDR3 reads TGTGCCACCAGCAGCCCATTACAGGGGAGCACTGAAGCTTTCTTT. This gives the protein CATSSPLQGSTEAFF.

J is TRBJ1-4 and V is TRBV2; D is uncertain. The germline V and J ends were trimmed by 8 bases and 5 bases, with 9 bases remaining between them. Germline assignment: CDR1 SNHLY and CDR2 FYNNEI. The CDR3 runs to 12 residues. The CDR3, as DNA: TGTGCCAGCGGGCAGCAGAATGAAAAACTGTTTTTT. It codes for CASGQQNEKLFF.